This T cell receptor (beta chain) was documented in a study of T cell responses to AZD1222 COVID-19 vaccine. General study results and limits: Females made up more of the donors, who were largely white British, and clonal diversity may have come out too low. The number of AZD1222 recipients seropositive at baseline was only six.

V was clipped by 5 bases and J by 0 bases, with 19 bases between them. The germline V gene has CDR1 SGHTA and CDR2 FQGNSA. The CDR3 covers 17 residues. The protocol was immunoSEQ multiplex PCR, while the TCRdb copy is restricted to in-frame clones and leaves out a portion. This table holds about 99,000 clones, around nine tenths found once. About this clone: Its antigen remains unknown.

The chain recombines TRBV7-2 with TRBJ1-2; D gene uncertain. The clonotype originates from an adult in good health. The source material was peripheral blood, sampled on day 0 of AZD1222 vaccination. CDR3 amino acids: CASSRTAPIYSNYGYTF. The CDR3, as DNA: TGTGCCAGCAGCCGGACGGCACCGATCTATTCTAACTATGGCTACACCTTC.